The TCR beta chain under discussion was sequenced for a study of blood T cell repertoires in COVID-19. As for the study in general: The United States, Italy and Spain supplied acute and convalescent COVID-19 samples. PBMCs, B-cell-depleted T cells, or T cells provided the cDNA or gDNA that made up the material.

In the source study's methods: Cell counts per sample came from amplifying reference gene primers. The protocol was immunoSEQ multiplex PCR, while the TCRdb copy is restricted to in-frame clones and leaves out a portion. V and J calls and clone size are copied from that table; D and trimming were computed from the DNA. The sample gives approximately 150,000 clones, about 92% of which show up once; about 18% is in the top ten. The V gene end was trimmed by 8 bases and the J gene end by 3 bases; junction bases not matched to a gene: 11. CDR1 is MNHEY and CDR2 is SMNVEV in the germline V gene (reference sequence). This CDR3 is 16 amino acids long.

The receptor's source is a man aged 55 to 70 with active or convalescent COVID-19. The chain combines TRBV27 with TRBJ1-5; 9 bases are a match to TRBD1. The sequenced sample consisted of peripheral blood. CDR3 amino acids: CASAVGGTGFNQPQHF. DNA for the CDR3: TGTGCCAGCGCCGTGGGGGGGACAGGGTTCAATCAGCCCCAGCATTTT.